This T cell receptor (beta chain) comes out of a study of OX40 agonist ivuxolimab in advanced cancers. Trimming took off 1 base at V and 3 bases at J, with 6 bases between the two ends. The CDR3 totals 13 residues. Germline loops: CDR1 LNHDA, CDR2 SQIVND (reference sequence). The assay was immunoSEQ multiplex PCR, and TCRdb's table has in-frame clones only and misses some. Seen here are fewer than 45,000 clones, 70% to 80% observed once, and the top ten hold around 18%. The receptor was derived from an adult with an advanced solid tumor such as melanoma, head and neck, liver or kidney cancer. This chain connects TRBV19 to TRBJ2-5; the D is unclear. The sample here was CD4+ or CD8+ T cells sorted from blood, taken in a trial of the OX40 agonist ivuxolimab. This CDR3 reads CASSIAVEETQYF. DNA for the CDR3: TGTGCCAGTAGTATAGCCGTGGAAGAGACCCAGTACTTC.